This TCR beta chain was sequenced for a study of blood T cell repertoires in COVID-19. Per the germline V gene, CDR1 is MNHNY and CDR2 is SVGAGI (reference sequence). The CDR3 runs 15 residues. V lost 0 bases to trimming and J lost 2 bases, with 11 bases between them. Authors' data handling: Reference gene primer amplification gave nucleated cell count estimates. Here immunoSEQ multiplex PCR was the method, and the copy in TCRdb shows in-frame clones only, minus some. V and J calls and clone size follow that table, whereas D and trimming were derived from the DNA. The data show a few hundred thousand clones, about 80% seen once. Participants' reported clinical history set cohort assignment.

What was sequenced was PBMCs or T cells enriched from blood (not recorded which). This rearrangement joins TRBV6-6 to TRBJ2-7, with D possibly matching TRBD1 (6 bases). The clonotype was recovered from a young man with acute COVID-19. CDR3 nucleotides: TGTGCCAGCAGTTACTCACTACAGGGACCCTACGAGCAGTACGTC. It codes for CASSYSLQGPYEQYV.